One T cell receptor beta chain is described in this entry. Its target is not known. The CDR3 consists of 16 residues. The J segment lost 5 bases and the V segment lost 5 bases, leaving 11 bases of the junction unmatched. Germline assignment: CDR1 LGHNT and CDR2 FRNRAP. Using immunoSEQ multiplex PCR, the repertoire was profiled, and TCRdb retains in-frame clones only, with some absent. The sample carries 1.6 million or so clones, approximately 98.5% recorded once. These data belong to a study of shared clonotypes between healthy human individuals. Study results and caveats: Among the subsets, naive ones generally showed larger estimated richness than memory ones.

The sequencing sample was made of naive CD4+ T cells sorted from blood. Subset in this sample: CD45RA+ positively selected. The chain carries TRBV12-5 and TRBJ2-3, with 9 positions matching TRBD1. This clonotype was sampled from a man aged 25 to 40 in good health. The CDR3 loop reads CASGAPGTGRGDTQYF. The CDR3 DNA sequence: TGTGCTAGTGGTGCCCCTGGGACAGGGAGGGGAGATACGCAGTATTTT.